The next 29 T cell receptor beta chains were all read from a single sample in a study of cytomegalovirus exposure and HLA in healthy donors. The PCR had 60 Vbeta and 13 Jbeta primers. Profiled with immunoSEQ multiplex PCR; TCRdb holds only in-frame clones, not every one. The data show roughly 130,000 clones, less than 85% seen once. Sequenced: PBMCs. The receptors were sampled from a man between 40 and 49 years old in good health and CMV-seronegative.

The chain employs TRBV6-6 and TRBJ2-5; 8 bases agree with TRBD1. The CDR3 extends over 14 amino acids. V lost 6 bases to trimming and J lost 7 bases; unmatched junction nucleotides: 10. CDR1 and CDR2 (germline): MNHNY, SVGAGI (reference sequence). The CDR3 is CASRWTGQMGTQYF. The CDR3 DNA sequence: TGTGCCAGCAGGTGGACAGGGCAAATGGGGACCCAGTACTTC.

The chain combines TRBV29-1 with TRBJ2-7, with D maybe TRBD2 (6 bases). The V end lost 5 bases, the J end lost 6 bases, and 23 bases lay between the germline ends. This CDR3 region has 15 residues. The germline gives CDR1 SQVTM, CDR2 ANQGSEA. The CDR3 here is CSVSFPGTDLSEQYF. CDR3 DNA sequence: TGCAGCGTTTCTTTCCCCGGGACTGACCTTTCCGAGCAGTACTTC.

This sequence joins TRBV7-9 and TRBJ1-1; 8 positions agree with TRBD1. Per germline, CDR1 SEHNR and CDR2 FQNEAQ (reference sequence). The length of the CDR3 is 13 residues. V was clipped by 4 bases and J by 4 bases; unmatched bases: 2. CDR3 in amino acids: CASSSRGPTEAFF. DNA for the CDR3: TGTGCCAGCAGCTCCAGGGGGCCCACTGAAGCTTTCTTT.

The chain is built from TRBV5-1 and TRBJ2-6; a weak D match, TRBD2 (5 bases). Germline V gives CDR1 SGHRS, CDR2 YFSETQ. The CDR3 is 17 residues long. V dropped 4 bases and J dropped 0 bases, with 14 bases sitting between them. CDR3 sequence reads: CASSPGVLSSGANVLTF. DNA of the CDR3: TGCGCCAGCAGCCCCGGGGTCCTAAGCTCTGGGGCCAACGTCCTGACTTTC.

The CDR3 region has the DNA TGTGCCTGGTGGAAAGCGCAGTTTGCTGAAGCTTTCTTT. It translates to CAWWKAQFAEAFF. This rearrangement joins TRBV30 to TRBJ1-1, with D unresolved. This CDR3 comprises 13 residues. Germline CDR1 is GTSNPN and CDR2 is SVGIG (reference sequence). V lost 5 bases, J lost 6 bases, and 16 bases lay in between.

V is TRBV6-6 and J is TRBJ1-5; TRBD1 matches at 7 bases. This CDR3 region has 16 residues. The V and J ends lost 0 bases and 3 bases, in that order; junction bases with no gene match: 5. In germline, CDR1 is MNHNY, CDR2 SVGAGI (reference sequence). CDR3: CASSYSTGTDNQPQHF. DNA of the CDR3: TGTGCCAGCAGTTACTCAACCGGGACAGACAATCAGCCCCAGCATTTT.

This clone was seen once. The chain links TRBV5-4 to TRBJ2-2, with 9 bases identical to TRBD1. The germline V gene has CDR1 SGHNT and CDR2 YYREEE (reference sequence). The V segment lost 4 bases and the J segment 4 bases; nucleotides outside the gene matches: 5. The CDR3 has 15 residues. As DNA, the CDR3 is TGTGCCAGCAGCGTCGGGACAGGGTTCACCGGGGAGCTGTTTTTT. It specifies CASSVGTGFTGELFF.

The chain joins TRBV29-1 to TRBJ2-7; D gene ambiguous. Germline values: CDR1 SQVTM, CDR2 ANQGSEA. There are 13 residues in the CDR3. The ends were cut back, 4 bases at V and 1 base at J, with 11 bases in the middle. CDR3 DNA sequence: TGCAGCGTTGCCTTTTCACAGTCCTACGAGCAGTACTTC. Amino acid sequence: CSVAFSQSYEQYF.

The gene calls are TRBV2 and TRBJ2-3; 11 nucleotides match TRBD2. Germline CDR1 and CDR2: SNHLY and FYNNEI. There are 19 residues in the CDR3. Losses at the gene ends were 4 bases for V and 0 bases for J; bases not matched to a gene: 12. The CDR3 is CASSVRASGRWGSTDTQYF. CDR3 nucleotide sequence: TGTGCCAGCAGTGTTCGGGCTAGCGGGAGGTGGGGTAGCACAGATACGCAGTATTTT.

The rearrangement links TRBV10-1 to TRBJ2-7; D unclear. V lost 3 bases and J 3 bases, leaving 15 bases between the germline ends. This CDR3 contains 15 residues. Germline V lookup: CDR1 WNHNN, CDR2 SYGVQD (reference sequence). CDR3 sequence: CASSDHRVPNYEQYF. For the CDR3, the DNA is TGCGCCAGCAGTGATCACCGGGTCCCTAACTACGAGCAGTACTTC.

V is TRBV4-1 and J is TRBJ2-5; no clear D. The V end was cut by 0 bases, the J end by 3 bases, with 8 bases between. The CDR3 is made up of 14 amino acids. The germline CDR1 and CDR2 sequences are MGHRA and YSYEKL. The CDR3: CASSQESRKETQYF. The CDR3, as DNA: TGCGCCAGCAGCCAAGAGTCTAGGAAAGAGACCCAGTACTTC.

This chain joins TRBV6-6 and TRBJ2-7; 10 bases line up with TRBD1. Germline V gene sequence: CDR1 MNHNY, CDR2 SVGAGI (reference sequence). J gave up 4 bases and V 5 bases, and 8 bases lay outside the gene matches. The CDR3 totals 15 residues. CDR3 amino acids: CASSLFGQGVYEQYF. CDR3 DNA sequence: TGTGCCAGCAGTCTCTTTGGACAGGGGGTTTACGAGCAGTACTTC.

V gene TRBV7-2 combines with J gene TRBJ2-1; 10 nucleotides line up with TRBD1. V was clipped by 5 bases and J by 5 bases; unmatched bases: 6. This CDR3 contains 15 residues. Germline values: CDR1 SGHTA, CDR2 FQGNSA. The CDR3 region is CASSPDRGRNNEQFF. Here the CDR3 DNA reads TGTGCCAGCAGCCCAGACAGGGGGCGGAACAATGAGCAGTTCTTC.

This clone occurred a few times. The chain uses TRBV7-9 and TRBJ2-1; a weak D match, TRBD2 (6 bases). This CDR3 is built from 16 residues. The V gene's germline CDR1 is SEHNR and CDR2 FQNEAQ (reference sequence). The V gene lost 5 bases and the J gene lost 10 bases, with 24 bases spanning the gap. The CDR3 sequence is CASSRQTTRGPGEQFF. Written as DNA, the CDR3 is TGTGCCAGCAGCAGGCAGACCACGCGGGGACCAGGAGAGCAGTTCTTC.

The chain has TRBV4-2 and TRBJ2-1, with 16 nucleotides matching TRBD2. Germline loops: CDR1 LGHNA, CDR2 YNFKEQ. J gave up 7 bases and V 8 bases, and 8 bases lay outside the gene matches. The CDR3 contains 16 residues. The CDR3: CASGRGTSGGANEQFF. The CDR3 DNA is TGTGCCAGCGGCCGGGGGACTAGCGGGGGGGCTAATGAGCAGTTCTTC.

The chain links TRBV6-1 to TRBJ2-7, with 7 bases fitting TRBD1. The germline V gene encodes CDR1 MNHNS and CDR2 SASEGT. The CDR3 spans 17 residues. J gave up 3 bases and V 1 base, and 12 bases lay outside the gene matches. CDR3 in DNA: TGTGCCAGCAGTGAAGGGCTGGTGGGGGACAGTTACTACGAGCAGTACTTC. Protein sequence: CASSEGLVGDSYYEQYF.

The chain combines TRBV2 with TRBJ1-1, with D unclear. V lost 7 bases, J lost 0 bases, and 12 bases lay in between. Germline V gene sequence: CDR1 SNHLY, CDR2 FYNNEI. There are 14 residues in the CDR3. CDR3 DNA sequence: TGTGCCAGCAATTTAGACACCATGAACACTGAAGCTTTCTTT. Protein product: CASNLDTMNTEAFF.

The genes are TRBV14 and TRBJ2-4; 7 bases align to TRBD1. The V segment lost 1 base and the J segment 7 bases; nucleotides outside the gene matches: 4. Germline V gene sequence: CDR1 SGHDN, CDR2 FVKESK. The CDR3 has 14 amino acids. The CDR3 sequence is CASSQGQGRNIQYF. CDR3 coding DNA: TGTGCCAGCAGCCAAGGACAGGGTCGGAACATTCAGTACTTC. Based on the CDR3 plus reference TRBV14 and TRBJ2-4, the full variable domain is EAGVTQFPSHSVIEKGQTVTLRCDPISGHDNLYWYRRVMGKEIKFLLHFVKESKQDESGMPNNRFLAERTGGTYSTLKVQPAELEDSGVYFCASSQGQGRNIQYFGAGTRLSVL.

The CDR3 DNA reads TGCGCCAGCAGCCCCGGGGGACAGGACACTGAAGCTTTCTTT. Translated, it gives CASSPGGQDTEAFF. The gene calls are TRBV5-1 and TRBJ1-1, with 8 bases identical to TRBD1. Germline V gene data show CDR1 as SGHRS and CDR2 as YFSETQ. Germline trimming cut 4 bases from V and 3 bases from J; bases unmatched to any gene: 5. This CDR3 region has 14 residues.

The genes are TRBV6-1 and TRBJ2-1, with a weak D call TRBD1 (6 bases). V shed 7 bases and J shed 3 bases, with 10 bases lying between them. The CDR3 consists of 13 residues. Looked up from germline, CDR1 is MNHNS and CDR2 is SASEGT. CDR3 protein: CASTQDSYNEQFF. For the CDR3, the DNA is TGTGCCAGCACTCAGGACAGCTACAATGAGCAGTTCTTC.

The rearrangement joins TRBV28 to TRBJ2-1, with D possibly matching TRBD1 (5 bases). Germline V CDR1 and CDR2: MDHEN, SYDVKM. Deletions cut 11 bases from V and 2 bases from J, with 10 bases between. This CDR3 comprises 12 residues. This CDR3 is CAAGFAYNEQFF. The CDR3 DNA follows: TGTGCCGCAGGGTTCGCCTACAATGAGCAGTTCTTC. The entire variable domain, with the rest obtained from reference TRBV28 and TRBJ2-1, is as follows: DVKVTQSSRYLVKRTGEKVFLECVQDMDHENMFWYRQDPGLGLRLIYFSYDVKMKEKGDIPEGYSVSREKKERFSLILESASTNQTSMYLCAAGFAYNEQFFGPGTRLTVL.

This clone was seen only once. The V gene is TRBV10-1, the J gene TRBJ2-2, with 10 positions matching TRBD2. Trimming took 3 bases from V and 4 from J; bases not matched to a gene: 17. The CDR3 has 20 residues. Germline CDR1 WNHNN, CDR2 SYGVQD (reference sequence). The CDR3 nucleotides are TGCGCCAGCAGTGATAATGGTCTAGCGGGAGTCGGAGGAGGCACCGGGGAGCTGTTTTTT. Translating gives CASSDNGLAGVGGGTGELFF.

This clone appeared a single time. The chain links TRBV30 to TRBJ1-5, with 7 positions matching TRBD1. Germline assignment: CDR1 GTSNPN and CDR2 SVGIG (reference sequence). Unmatched junction bases numbered 6, after V lost 0 bases and J lost 7 bases. CDR3 length equals 14 residues. CDR3 nucleotide sequence: TGTGCCTGGAGTGTACGGGCAGGGGGGCAGCCCCAGCATTTT. It is translated as CAWSVRAGGQPQHF. The whole variable domain, remainder taken from reference TRBV30 and TRBJ1-5, is SQTIHQWPATLVQPVGSPLSLECTVEGTSNPNLYWYRQAAGRGLQLLFYSVGIGQISSEVPQNLSASRPQDRQFILSSKKLLLSDSGFYLCAWSVRAGGQPQHFGDGTRLSIL.

J is TRBJ1-2 and V is TRBV27; 9 bases match TRBD1. The V and J ends lost 5 bases and 3 bases, in that order; junction bases with no gene match: 4. The germline V gene encodes CDR1 MNHEY and CDR2 SMNVEV (reference sequence). There are 14 residues in the CDR3. The CDR3 DNA sequence: TGTGCCAGCAGTCCGACAGGGGGAGACTATGGCTACACCTTC. Translating gives CASSPTGGDYGYTF.

This sequence joins TRBV4-1 and TRBJ1-1; 7 nucleotides line up with TRBD1. CDR1 MGHRA and CDR2 YSYEKL come from the germline V gene. V dropped 1 base and J dropped 4; count of bases not matched to a gene: 6. This CDR3 is 15 amino acids long. The CDR3 loop is CASSQGTGGTTEAFF. As DNA, the CDR3 is TGCGCCAGCAGCCAAGGGACAGGCGGGACCACTGAAGCTTTCTTT.

The V gene is TRBV11-1, the J gene TRBJ2-3; unclear D gene. The V end was cut by 0 bases, the J end by 6 bases, with 10 bases between. The length of the CDR3 is 14 residues. The germline V gene has CDR1 SGHAT and CDR2 FQDESV (reference sequence). The chain's CDR3 is CASSLAGFADTQYF. The CDR3 nucleotides read TGTGCCAGCAGCTTAGCTGGTTTTGCGGATACGCAGTATTTT.

The DNA of the CDR3 is TGTGCCAGCAGTTGGGAGGGCAGTACAGCCGAGCAGTACTTC. It specifies CASSWEGSTAEQYF. The chain recombines TRBV27 with TRBJ2-7; 7 bases fit TRBD2. The V and J ends lost 4 bases and 6 bases, in that order; junction bases with no gene match: 9. Germline values: CDR1 MNHEY, CDR2 SMNVEV (reference sequence). CDR3 length equals 14 residues.

The rearrangement uses TRBV5-1 and TRBJ1-1; D gene unclear. In germline, CDR1 is SGHRS, CDR2 YFSETQ. Deletions cut 1 base from V and 0 bases from J, with 7 bases between. The CDR3 covers 14 residues. The CDR3 loop reads CASSLTRMNTEAFF. The CDR3 DNA follows: TGCGCCAGCAGCTTGACCAGGATGAACACTGAAGCTTTCTTT.

The chain carries TRBV29-1 and TRBJ2-2, with D possibly TRBD2 on 6 matching bases. Germline loops: CDR1 SQVTM, CDR2 ANQGSEA. Trimming stripped 3 bases from V and 2 bases from J, with 7 bases between. The CDR3 length is 13 residues. The CDR3 reads CSVDGGNTGELFF. For the CDR3, the DNA is TGCAGCGTTGACGGGGGAAACACCGGGGAGCTGTTTTTT.